These 27 T cell receptor beta chains originate from one sample sequenced in a study of graft-versus-host responses after intestinal transplantation. These TCRs are of unknown antigen specificity. Using immunoSEQ multiplex PCR, the repertoire was profiled, and TCRdb retains in-frame clones only, with some absent. The sample consists of roughly 130,000 clones, about nine tenths of them appearing once. The specimen comprised unstimulated CD4+ T cells sorted from spleen or lymph node cells, sampled before intestinal transplant. These receptors came from a human donor who received an intestinal transplant.

The rearrangement links TRBV11-2 to TRBJ2-1; 10 nucleotides align to TRBD2. The CDR3 is made up of 11 amino acids. From germline, CDR1 is SGHAT and CDR2 FQNNGV. V dropped 3 bases and J dropped 15; count of bases not matched to a gene: 2. For the CDR3, the DNA is TGTGCCAGCAGCTTTAGCGGGAGGCGGTTCTTC. It translates to CASSFSGRRFF.

V usage is TRBV25-1 and J usage is TRBJ2-6; D unresolved. This CDR3 is 13 amino acids long. Germline assignment: CDR1 MGHDK and CDR2 SYGVNS. V shed 8 bases and J shed 1 base, with 6 bases lying between them. As DNA, the CDR3 is TGTGCCAGCGGACCGTCTGGGGCCAACGTCCTGACTTTC. Translated: CASGPSGANVLTF.

V gene TRBV6-1 combines with J gene TRBJ2-7; D not certain. The ends were cut back, 0 bases at V and 11 bases at J, with 20 bases in the middle. The CDR3 spans 15 residues. Germline CDR1 reads MNHNS; CDR2 reads SASEGT. The CDR3 protein is CASSEAPRLLNSEYF. For the CDR3, the DNA is TGTGCCAGCAGTGAAGCCCCAAGGCTACTAAACTCGGAGTACTTC.

This chain links TRBV5-1 with TRBJ2-1, with 7 bases that match TRBD1. Germline values: CDR1 SGHRS, CDR2 YFSETQ. V trimming: 0 bases; J trimming: 6 bases; junction bases outside the gene matches: 9. This CDR3 is 16 amino acids long. CDR3 loop: CASSLAPTGNGNEQFF. The CDR3 coding sequence is TGCGCCAGCAGCTTGGCCCCGACAGGGAATGGCAATGAGCAGTTCTTC.

V and J are TRBV15 and TRBJ2-1; unclear D gene. From germline, CDR1 is LNHNV and CDR2 YYDKDF (reference sequence). The V gene lost 0 bases and the J gene lost 8 bases, with 11 bases spanning the gap. The CDR3 length is 14 residues. CDR3 nucleotide sequence: TGTGCCACCAGCAGAGATACGGCTTCAGATGAGCAGTTCTTC. Amino acids: CATSRDTASDEQFF.

This chain connects TRBV7-2 to TRBJ2-2; D possibly corresponds to TRBD1 (5 bases). The CDR3 covers 15 residues. Per germline, CDR1 SGHTA and CDR2 FQGNSA. V was pared by 1 base and J by 4 bases, with 10 bases between. In DNA, the CDR3 is TGTGCCAGCAGCTTAGAAGGGGCAGGCACCGGGGAGCTGTTTTTT. It codes for CASSLEGAGTGELFF.

The gene calls are TRBV5-1 and TRBJ2-2; D uncertain. Germline V lookup: CDR1 SGHRS, CDR2 YFSETQ. Trimming left V 0 bases short and J 0 bases short, with 3 bases between. The CDR3 has 14 amino acids. The CDR3 region has the DNA TGCGCCAGCAGCTTGGACGCGAACACCGGGGAGCTGTTTTTT. Amino acids: CASSLDANTGELFF.

The V gene is TRBV2, the J gene TRBJ2-3; 11 nucleotides line up with TRBD2. The V and J ends lost 7 bases and 9 bases, in that order; junction bases with no gene match: 6. CDR3 size: 13 residues. Per the germline V gene, CDR1 is SNHLY and CDR2 is FYNNEI. DNA for the CDR3: TGTGCCAGCAAACTAGCGGGAGAGGGGACGCAGTATTTT. It yields the protein CASKLAGEGTQYF. The full variable domain, in which reference TRBV2 and TRBJ2-3 provide the parts outside the CDR3, is EPEVTQTPSHQVTQMGQEVILRCVPISNHLYFYWYRQILGQKVEFLVSFYNNEISEKSEIFDDQFSVERPDGSNFTLKIRSTKLEDSAMYFCASKLAGEGTQYFGPGTRLTVL.

The chain employs TRBV28 and TRBJ1-1, with D hard to call. V shed 6 bases and J shed 1 base, with 12 bases lying between them. Germline loops: CDR1 MDHEN, CDR2 SYDVKM. The CDR3 covers 14 residues. The chain's CDR3 is CASRLGRQNTEAFF. Written as DNA, the CDR3 is TGTGCCAGCAGACTAGGACGTCAGAACACTGAAGCTTTCTTT.

The chain combines TRBV18 with TRBJ2-3, with unresolved D. Germline V lookup: CDR1 KGHSH, CDR2 LQKENI. The length of the CDR3 is 13 residues. Trimming removed 1 base from V and 6 bases from J, with 8 bases in between. Written as DNA, the CDR3 is TGTGCCAGCTCACCACTGCCAGAGGATACGCAGTATTTT. This sequence encodes CASSPLPEDTQYF.

As concerns this clone: Distinct nucleotide sequences in the sample also encode this CDR3. This sequence joins TRBV5-4 and TRBJ1-6, with D uncertain. V was clipped by 1 base and J by 10 bases, with 6 bases between them. The CDR3 totals 12 residues. CDR1 and CDR2 (germline): SGHNT, YYREEE (reference sequence). In DNA, the CDR3 is TGTGCCAGCAGCTTGTTACAGTCACCCCTCCACTTT. It encodes CASSLLQSPLHF.

The chain has TRBV7-7 and TRBJ2-3, with D perhaps matching TRBD2 (5 bases). There are 15 residues in the CDR3. Germline CDR1 and CDR2: SSHAT and FNYEAQ (reference sequence). Trimming left V 1 base short and J 3 bases short, with 11 bases between. The CDR3: CASSLGAEVTDTQYF. The CDR3 DNA is TGTGCCAGCAGCTTAGGGGCGGAGGTTACAGATACGCAGTATTTT.

The J gene is TRBJ2-1, the V gene TRBV7-3; 11 bases map to TRBD2. V was clipped by 5 bases and J by 13 bases; unmatched bases: 7. The CDR3 contains 13 residues. Germline V gene lookup returns CDR1 SGHTA and CDR2 FQGTGA. The CDR3 here is CASSRTSGGTQFF. The CDR3 nucleotides are TGTGCCAGCAGCCGAACTAGCGGGGGCACCCAGTTCTTC.

The CDR3 loop reads CASSNTRTSGTTYEQYF. DNA for the CDR3: TGTGCCAGCAGCAATACACGGACTAGCGGGACCACTTACGAGCAGTACTTC. The chain uses TRBV21-1 and TRBJ2-7; the D call of TRBD2 is as the table states it, not checked on the DNA. TRBV21-1 is described as a pseudogene. The CDR3 loop spans 17 amino acids.

The gene calls are TRBV28 and TRBJ1-2; D perhaps matches TRBD1 (6 bases). Trimming took off 7 bases at V and 0 bases at J, with 12 bases between the two ends. CDR1 and CDR2 from the germline V gene are MDHEN and SYDVKM. The CDR3 is 14 amino acids. CDR3 in DNA: TGTGCCAGCATCATAGGGGGAGCTAACTATGGCTACACCTTC. Translating it yields CASIIGGANYGYTF.

The chain recombines TRBV6-5 with TRBJ2-1; 8 bases are shared with TRBD2. V lost 5 bases to trimming and J lost 6 bases; unmatched junction nucleotides: 3. The CDR3 extends over 13 amino acids. The V gene's germline CDR1 is MNHEY and CDR2 SVGAGI. Here the CDR3 reads CASSRLAGNEQFF. The DNA of the CDR3 is TGTGCCAGCAGTCGTCTAGCGGGCAATGAGCAGTTCTTC.

The V and J genes are TRBV28 and TRBJ2-4, with 7 nucleotides matching TRBD2. Germline trimming cut 1 base from V and 7 bases from J; bases unmatched to any gene: 4. This CDR3 contains 14 residues. Germline lookup yields CDR1 MDHEN and CDR2 SYDVKM. CDR3 in amino acids: CASSLLQGGNIQYF. The CDR3 DNA sequence: TGTGCCAGCAGTTTATTGCAGGGAGGGAACATTCAGTACTTC. Together with reference TRBV28 and TRBJ2-4, the CDR3 gives the full variable domain: DVKVTQSSRYLVKRTGEKVFLECVQDMDHENMFWYRQDPGLGLRLIYFSYDVKMKEKGDIPEGYSVSREKKERFSLILESASTNQTSMYLCASSLLQGGNIQYFGAGTRLSVL.

This clone came up a few times. The chain employs TRBV4-3 and TRBJ2-2; 7 nucleotides match TRBD1. Germline values: CDR1 LGHNA, CDR2 YSLEER. The junction had 5 bases not matched to a gene; V was cut back by 4 bases and J by 3 bases. The CDR3 consists of 15 residues. CDR3 amino acids: CASSPGQAYTGELFF. Written as DNA, the CDR3 is TGCGCCAGCAGCCCCGGACAGGCTTACACCGGGGAGCTGTTTTTT.

CDR3 amino acids: CASSRNRGTGDTYEQYF. Written as DNA, the CDR3 is TGTGCCAGCTCACGGAATCGCGGGACAGGGGACACCTACGAGCAGTACTTC. The V and J genes are TRBV18 and TRBJ2-7; 10 bases agree with TRBD1. The CDR3 is 17 amino acids. Germline CDR1 and CDR2: KGHSH and LQKENI. The ends lost 4 bases at V and 2 bases at J; junction bases unmatched: 11.

This clone was detected once. The CDR3 DNA sequence: TGTGCCAGCAGTTACTCCTTCGCGGCGGTCTACGAGCAGTACTTC. Its protein is CASSYSFAAVYEQYF. The V call is TRBV6-5, the J call TRBJ2-7; D remains ambiguous. V was trimmed by 0 bases and J by 3 bases, leaving 12 bases between them. Germline-derived CDR1 and CDR2 are MNHEY and SVGAGI. CDR3 size: 15 residues.

The V call is TRBV27, the J call TRBJ2-6; 9 bases align to TRBD2. Per germline, CDR1 MNHEY and CDR2 SMNVEV (reference sequence). This CDR3 has 15 residues. The junction had 1 base not matched to a gene; V was cut back by 7 bases and J by 0 bases. Here the CDR3 reads CASKLAGSGANVLTF. The CDR3 DNA is TGTGCCAGCAAACTAGCGGGCTCTGGGGCCAACGTCCTGACTTTC. Filled out from reference TRBV27 and TRBJ2-6, the complete variable domain reads EAQVTQNPRYLITVTGKKLTVTCSQNMNHEYMSWYRQDPGLGLRQIYYSMNVEVTDKGDVPEGYKVSRKEKRNFPLILESPSPNQTSLYFCASKLAGSGANVLTFGAGSRLTVL.

This chain links TRBV21-1 with TRBJ1-1. TRBV21-1 is a pseudogene segment. CDR3 length: 10 amino acids. The chain's CDR3 is CASGRTEAFF. Written as DNA, the CDR3 is TGTGCCAGCGGGAGAACTGAAGCTTTCTTT.

The V gene is TRBV7-3, the J gene TRBJ2-3; D not resolved. Germline V gene sequence: CDR1 SGHTA, CDR2 FQGTGA. The CDR3 has 15 amino acids. V lost 2 bases, J lost 0 bases, and 9 bases lay in between. CDR3 residues: CASSLGGRSTDTQYF. For the CDR3, the DNA is TGTGCCAGCAGCTTAGGTGGACGAAGCACAGATACGCAGTATTTT.

Remarks on this clone: At one end, the junction sequence differs from germline, possibly due to a read error. The V call is TRBV27, the J call TRBJ2-7; unclear D gene. Germline lookup yields CDR1 MNHEY and CDR2 SMNVEV (reference sequence). This CDR3 has 13 amino acids. Written as DNA, the CDR3 is TGTGCCGGCAGTCCGAGACGGATCTACGAGCAGTACTTC. This sequence encodes CAGSPRRIYEQYF.

The J gene is TRBJ2-1, the V gene TRBV28, with 13 nucleotides matching TRBD2. In germline, CDR1 is MDHEN, CDR2 SYDVKM. Unmatched junction bases numbered 3, after V lost 3 bases and J lost 4 bases. The CDR3 runs 16 residues. CDR3 in DNA: TGTGCCAGCAGTTTCACTAGCGGGAGGGAGTACAATGAGCAGTTCTTC. Its translation is CASSFTSGREYNEQFF.

The genes are TRBV7-9 and TRBJ2-5; D gene ambiguous. The assigned J gene may be wrong: the sequence end matches TRBJ2-7 better. The CDR3 totals 13 residues. The germline V gene encodes CDR1 SEHNR and CDR2 FQNEAQ (reference sequence). CDR3 amino acids: CASSLVGLGEQYF. In DNA, the CDR3 is TGTGCCAGCAGCTTAGTAGGCCTCGGCGAGCAGTACTTC.

The rearrangement joins TRBV18 to TRBJ2-5; D uncertain. The CDR3 is made up of 12 amino acids. V was shortened by 3 bases and J by 7 bases, with 9 bases between the two germline ends. Germline V gives CDR1 KGHSH, CDR2 LQKENI. The CDR3 protein is CASSPGQVTQYF. CDR3 bases: TGTGCCAGCTCACCTGGGCAGGTGACCCAGTACTTC.